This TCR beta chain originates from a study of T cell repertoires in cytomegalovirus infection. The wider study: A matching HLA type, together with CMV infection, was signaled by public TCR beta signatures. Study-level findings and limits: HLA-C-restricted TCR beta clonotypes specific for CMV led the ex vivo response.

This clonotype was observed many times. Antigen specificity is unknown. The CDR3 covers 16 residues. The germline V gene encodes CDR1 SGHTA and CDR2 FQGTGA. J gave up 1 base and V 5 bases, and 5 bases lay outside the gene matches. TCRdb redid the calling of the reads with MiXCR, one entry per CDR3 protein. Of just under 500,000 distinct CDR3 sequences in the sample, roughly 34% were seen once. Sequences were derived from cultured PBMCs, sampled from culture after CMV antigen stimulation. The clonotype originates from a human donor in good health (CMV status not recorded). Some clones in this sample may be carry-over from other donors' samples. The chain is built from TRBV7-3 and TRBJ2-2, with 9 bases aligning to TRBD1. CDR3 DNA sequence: TGTGCCAGCAGCCCTGGGGGACAGGGGAACACCGGGGAGCTGTTTTTT. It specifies CASSPGGQGNTGELFF.